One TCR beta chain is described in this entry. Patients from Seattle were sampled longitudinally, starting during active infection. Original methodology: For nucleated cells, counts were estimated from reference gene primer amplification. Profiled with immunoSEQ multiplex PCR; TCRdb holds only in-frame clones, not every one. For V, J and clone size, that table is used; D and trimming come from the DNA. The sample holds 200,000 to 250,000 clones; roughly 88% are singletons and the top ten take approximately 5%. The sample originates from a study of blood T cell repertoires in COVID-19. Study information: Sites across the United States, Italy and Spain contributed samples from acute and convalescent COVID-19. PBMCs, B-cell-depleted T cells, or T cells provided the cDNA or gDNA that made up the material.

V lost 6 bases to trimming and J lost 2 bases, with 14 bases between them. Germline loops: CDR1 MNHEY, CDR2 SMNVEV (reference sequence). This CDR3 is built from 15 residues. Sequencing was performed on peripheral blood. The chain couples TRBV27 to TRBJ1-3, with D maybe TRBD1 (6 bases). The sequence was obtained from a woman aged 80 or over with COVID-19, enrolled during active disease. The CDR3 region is CASRKQGGPGNTIYF. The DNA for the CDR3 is TGTGCCAGCAGAAAACAGGGTGGCCCTGGAAACACCATATATTTT.